The 13 T cell receptor beta chains in this list originate from one sample, sequenced in a study of T cell responses to AZD1222 COVID-19 vaccine (dated by TCRdb to 2020 to 2023). The library was generated by the immunoSEQ multiplex PCR assay. The table was pulled from immuneACCESS by TCRdb, which kept in-frame rearrangements only. Such tables lose some clones; where checked, under half of the loss comes from unresolved V genes, and the rest has no known cause. The sample includes around 100,000 clones, with 65% to 90% observed a single time. The ten biggest clones cover roughly 6.3% of the sample. The time point tag for this specimen amounts to: baseline before first vaccination. This specimen was peripheral blood, taken on day 0 of AZD1222 vaccination. These receptors originate from an adult in good health.

The chain has TRBV19 and TRBJ2-7; D remains unclear. Per the germline V gene, CDR1 is LNHDA and CDR2 is SQIVND (reference sequence). CDR3 size: 14 residues. V dropped 3 bases and J dropped 2 bases, with 11 bases sitting between them. The CDR3 region has the DNA TGTGCCAGTAGTATGCGGAAATTTCCCTACGAGCAGTACTTC. Its protein product is CASSMRKFPYEQYF.

CDR3: CAALPGQGRNEQFF. Written as DNA, the CDR3 is TGTGCCGCACTACCGGGACAGGGTAGAAATGAGCAGTTCTTC. The chain links TRBV6-5 to TRBJ2-1; 9 bases fit TRBD1. Germline V gene lookup returns CDR1 MNHEY and CDR2 SVGAGI. J was trimmed by 7 bases and V by 11 bases; bases with no gene match: 12. This CDR3 has 14 amino acids.

The chain links TRBV6-5 to TRBJ2-1; D remains ambiguous. Trimming cost V 8 bases and J 5 bases, with 7 bases left between them. The CDR3 has 11 residues. Per germline, CDR1 MNHEY and CDR2 SVGAGI. The CDR3 DNA reads TGTGCCAGCGGATGGAACAATGAGCAGTTCTTC. It codes for CASGWNNEQFF.

The chain employs TRBV27 and TRBJ1-1; a weak D match, TRBD1 (5 bases). Germline V gene lookup returns CDR1 MNHEY and CDR2 SMNVEV (reference sequence). The V and J ends lost 2 bases and 5 bases respectively, with 12 bases between them. The CDR3 length is 14 residues. CDR3 protein: CASSLAGRRTEAFF. DNA for the CDR3: TGTGCCAGCAGTTTAGCAGGGCGTAGGACTGAAGCTTTCTTT.

This chain joins TRBV19 and TRBJ1-2, with 7 bases lining up with TRBD1. This CDR3 is built from 15 residues. Germline values: CDR1 LNHDA, CDR2 SQIVND (reference sequence). The ends lost 8 bases at V and 0 bases at J; junction bases unmatched: 9. The CDR3 region is CASRAGGYANYGYTF. The DNA for the CDR3 is TGTGCCAGTCGTGCAGGGGGGTACGCTAACTATGGCTACACCTTC.

The V gene is TRBV7-2, the J gene TRBJ1-1; D gene ambiguous. V lost 3 bases to trimming and J lost 4 bases, with 12 bases between them. CDR1 is SGHTA and CDR2 is FQGNSA in the germline V gene. This CDR3 has 14 residues. DNA of the CDR3: TGTGCCAGCAGCTTTCGGTTTGAAGGCACTGAAGCTTTCTTT. Translating it yields CASSFRFEGTEAFF. The variable domain in full, with the rest retrieved from reference TRBV7-2 and TRBJ1-1, is GAGVSQSPSNKVTEKGKDVELRCDPISGHTALYWYRQSLGQGLEFLIYFQGNSAPDKSGLPSDRFSAERTGGSVSTLTIQRTQQEDSAVYLCASSFRFEGTEAFFGQGTRLTVV.

The chain uses TRBV5-5 and TRBJ1-2; D gene unclear. The germline CDR1 and CDR2 sequences are SGHKS and YYEKEE (reference sequence). The V gene lost 3 bases and the J gene lost 3 bases, with 9 bases spanning the gap. The CDR3 loop spans 13 amino acids. CDR3 in amino acids: CASSSRTDYGYTF. Here the CDR3 DNA reads TGTGCCAGCAGCTCCAGGACCGACTATGGCTACACCTTC. The full variable domain, with the rest looked up from reference TRBV5-5 and TRBJ1-2, is DAGVTQSPTHLIKTRGQQVTLRCSPISGHKSVSWYQQVLGQGPQFIFQYYEKEERGRGNFPDRFSARQFPNYSSELNVNALLLGDSALYLCASSSRTDYGYTFGSGTRLTVV.

The CDR3 coding sequence is TGTGCCAGCAGCATGGGACAGGGGAACCAGCCCCAGCATTTT. Amino acids: CASSMGQGNQPQHF. The genes are TRBV2 and TRBJ1-5; 10 bases line up with TRBD1. V gave up 6 bases and J gave up 7 bases; unmatched junction bases: 6. The germline CDR1 and CDR2 sequences are SNHLY and FYNNEI. This CDR3 region has 14 residues.

On this clone: The junction and the germline gene differ at one end; a read error may be behind it. The chain combines TRBV7-2 with TRBJ1-2; no clear D. Germline lookup yields CDR1 SGHTA and CDR2 FQGNSA. The CDR3 is 13 amino acids. The CDR3 region has the DNA TGTGCCAGCAGCCTAGCTCCGGGGAATGGCTACACCTTC. Translation: CASSLAPGNGYTF.

The chain employs TRBV11-3 and TRBJ1-2; the D gene is possibly TRBD1 (6 bases). The CDR3 is 15 amino acids. Germline assignment: CDR1 SGHNT and CDR2 YENEEA. The V end lost 3 bases, the J end lost 5 bases, and 16 bases lay between the germline ends. The CDR3 DNA reads TGTGCCAGCAGCTTCGGAGTAAGTGGGACATATGGCTACACCTTC. This sequence encodes CASSFGVSGTYGYTF.

This clone has just a few counts. The CDR3 bases are TGTGCCTGGAGCCCCCCGGGGGCTCTCATAGACGAGCAGTACTTC. Encoded protein: CAWSPPGALIDEQYF. The V call is TRBV30, the J call TRBJ2-7; the D gene could be TRBD1 or TRBD2 (6 bases each). CDR1 and CDR2 from the germline V gene are GTSNPN and SVGIG (reference sequence). There are 15 residues in the CDR3. V lost 3 bases, J lost 5 bases, and 20 bases lay in between.

This rearrangement joins TRBV5-1 to TRBJ1-6, with 7 bases identical to TRBD1. The trim removed 3 bases at V and 0 bases at J, leaving 6 bases unmatched. Germline V gene data show CDR1 as SGHRS and CDR2 as YFSETQ. The CDR3 totals 17 residues. In nucleotides, the CDR3 is TGCGCCAGCAGCTGGGACAGCGAAAGCTCCTATAATTCACCCCTCCACTTT. Protein sequence: CASSWDSESSYNSPLHF. Complete variable domain (other parts from reference TRBV5-1 and TRBJ1-6): KAGVTQTPRYLIKTRGQQVTLSCSPISGHRSVSWYQQTPGQGLQFLFEYFSETQRNKGNFPGRFSGRQFSNSRSEMNVSTLELGDSALYLCASSWDSESSYNSPLHFGNGTRLTVT.

The rearrangement joins TRBV6-2 or TRBV6-3 to TRBJ1-1; possible D gene TRBD1, 6 bases. Germline CDR1 is MNHEY and CDR2 is SVGEGT. V dropped 2 bases and J dropped 6 bases, with 19 bases sitting between them. This CDR3 is 16 amino acids long. The DNA of the CDR3 is TGTGCCAGCAGTTACAAGGGGGGCGCTAGGTTGCCTGAAGCTTTCTTT. Translated: CASSYKGGARLPEAFF.